These 32 T cell receptor beta chains were all obtained from the same sample, sequenced in a study of blood T cell repertoires in COVID-19. Data came from immunoSEQ multiplex PCR; TCRdb stores just in-frame clones and leaves some out. Of 250,000 or so clones listed, over 80% were seen once; the top ten hold about 2%. The sample consisted of peripheral blood. These receptors originate from a man aged 30-40 years who had recovered from COVID-19.

This chain uses TRBV4-1 with TRBJ2-2, with unresolved D. Trimming cost V 3 bases and J 1 base, with 3 bases left between them. Germline V lookup: CDR1 MGHRA, CDR2 YSYEKL. This CDR3 is built from 13 residues. The CDR3 loop reads CASSHVNTGELFF. The CDR3 nucleotides read TGCGCCAGCAGCCACGTGAACACCGGGGAGCTGTTTTTT.

This clone was seen once. V gene TRBV4-1 combines with J gene TRBJ2-5; 7 bases line up with TRBD2. This CDR3 has 16 amino acids. Germline assignment: CDR1 MGHRA and CDR2 YSYEKL. The ends lost 0 bases at V and 4 bases at J; junction bases unmatched: 8. The CDR3 DNA is TGCGCCAGCAGCCAAGACGGGGACTATCAGTTAGAGACCCAGTACTTC. The encoded protein is CASSQDGDYQLETQYF.

CDR3 bases: TGTGCTGTCCGGGACAGGTTAGGCAGCCAGCCCCAGCATTTT. It translates to CAVRDRLGSQPQHF. The rearrangement links TRBV6-5 to TRBJ1-5; TRBD1 aligns across 8 bases. The CDR3 has 14 residues. Per germline, CDR1 MNHEY and CDR2 SVGAGI.

This clone was counted a few times. This chain links TRBV7-3 with TRBJ2-2; a weak D match, TRBD2 (5 bases). Per germline, CDR1 SGHTA and CDR2 FQGTGA. There are 15 residues in the CDR3. Trimming pared 2 bases from V and 1 base from J, leaving 8 bases between. This CDR3 reads CASSLDGMNTGELFF. CDR3 sequence (DNA): TGTGCCAGCAGCTTAGACGGGATGAACACCGGGGAGCTGTTTTTT.

This chain joins TRBV21-1 and TRBJ2-7; the D call in the table, TRBD2, was not verified against the DNA. TRBV21-1 is listed as a pseudogene. The CDR3 is 16 amino acids. CDR3 coding DNA: TGTGCCAGCAGCAAAAGCGGCAGCGGGGATCCCTACGAGCAGTACGTC. It specifies CASSKSGSGDPYEQYV.

This clone was observed once. The rearrangement links TRBV5-4 to TRBJ1-5; TRBD1 is a possible D gene (5 bases). The CDR3 consists of 14 residues. Germline V gives CDR1 SGHNT, CDR2 YYREEE (reference sequence). V lost 2 bases, J lost 1 base, and 7 bases lay in between. The CDR3 sequence is CASSFQGSNQPQHF. DNA of the CDR3: TGTGCCAGCAGCTTTCAGGGAAGCAATCAGCCCCAGCATTTT. The whole variable domain, filled in from reference TRBV5-4 and TRBJ1-5, reads ETGVTQSPTHLIKTRGQQVTLRCSSQSGHNTVSWYQQALGQGPQFIFQYYREEENGRGNFPPRFSGLQFPNYSSELNVNALELDDSALYLCASSFQGSNQPQHFGDGTRLSIL.

This rearrangement joins TRBV6-2 or TRBV6-3 to TRBJ2-2, with 9 bases fitting TRBD1. With V trimmed by 6 bases and J by 6 bases, 5 bases remained unmatched. This CDR3 is 14 amino acids long. CDR1 is MNHEY, CDR2 SVGEGT, per germline. CDR3 nucleotides: TGTGCCAGCAGCAGGACAGGGGAGGCCGGGGAGCTGTTTTTT. Translating it yields CASSRTGEAGELFF.

This chain links TRBV3-1 (or the pseudogene TRBV3-2) with TRBJ2-7, with D hard to call. There are 12 residues in the CDR3. V was shortened by 5 bases and J by 6 bases, with 11 bases between the two germline ends. The germline V gene has CDR1 LGHDT and CDR2 YNNKEL (reference sequence). The CDR3 coding sequence is TGTGCCAGCAGCTACCGCGGAAGCGAGCAGTACGTC. Its protein is CASSYRGSEQYV.

V is TRBV4-1 and J is TRBJ1-2; 8 nucleotides line up with TRBD1. Germline CDR1 reads MGHRA; CDR2 reads YSYEKL. J gave up 4 bases and V 0 bases, and 4 bases lay outside the gene matches. The CDR3 has 15 residues. CDR3 residues: CASSQDPGQGYGYTF. CDR3 DNA: TGCGCCAGCAGCCAAGATCCCGGACAGGGCTATGGCTACACCTTC.

The rearrangement uses TRBV5-1 and TRBJ2-3; weak D call: TRBD2 (6 bases). Germline V gene data show CDR1 as SGHRS and CDR2 as YFSETQ. V shed 4 bases and J shed 5 bases, with 14 bases lying between them. The CDR3 loop spans 14 amino acids. The CDR3 spells CASSRVGGEDTQYF. CDR3 DNA sequence: TGCGCCAGCAGCCGCGTGGGGGGTGAAGATACGCAGTATTTT. Full variable domain (outside the CDR3, taken from reference TRBV5-1 and TRBJ2-3): KAGVTQTPRYLIKTRGQQVTLSCSPISGHRSVSWYQQTPGQGLQFLFEYFSETQRNKGNFPGRFSGRQFSNSRSEMNVSTLELGDSALYLCASSRVGGEDTQYFGPGTRLTVL.

The V call is TRBV10-3, the J call TRBJ1-1; weak D call: TRBD1 (5 bases). Germline CDR1 reads ENHRY; CDR2 reads SYGVKD. The CDR3 is 12 residues long. V was pared by 10 bases and J by 1 base, with 10 bases between. This CDR3 reads CATGGANTEAFF. As DNA, the CDR3 is TGTGCCACGGGGGGTGCGAACACTGAAGCTTTCTTT.

J is TRBJ1-5 and V is TRBV2; 9 nucleotides match TRBD1. Germline CDR1 reads SNHLY; CDR2 reads FYNNEI. CDR3 length equals 14 residues. V shed 7 bases and J 3 bases; nucleotides not matched to a gene: 4. Written as DNA, the CDR3 is TGTGCCAGCAAACGGACAGGGGTCAATCAGCCCCAGCATTTT. It codes for CASKRTGVNQPQHF. Supplemented by reference TRBV2 and TRBJ1-5, the full variable domain reads EPEVTQTPSHQVTQMGQEVILRCVPISNHLYFYWYRQILGQKVEFLVSFYNNEISEKSEIFDDQFSVERPDGSNFTLKIRSTKLEDSAMYFCASKRTGVNQPQHFGDGTRLSIL.

The rearrangement joins TRBV5-4 to TRBJ2-1, with D unclear. From germline, CDR1 is SGHNT and CDR2 YYREEE (reference sequence). Trimming cost V 4 bases and J 0 bases, with 8 bases left between them. The CDR3 length is 14 residues. The chain's CDR3 is CASSLYASYNEQFF. CDR3 bases: TGTGCCAGCAGCCTATACGCCTCCTACAATGAGCAGTTCTTC.

The table lists this clone with a count of one. V usage is TRBV9 and J usage is TRBJ2-5; possible D gene TRBD1, 6 bases. This CDR3 spans 14 amino acids. V was shortened by 4 bases and J by 2 bases, with 12 bases between the two germline ends. Germline CDR1 and CDR2: SGDLS and YYNGEE. CDR3 DNA sequence: TGTGCCAGCAGCCAAGGACAGTTACAAGAGACCCAGTACTTC. This sequence encodes CASSQGQLQETQYF.

The genes are TRBV2 and TRBJ1-1; a weak D match, TRBD1 (5 bases). Per germline, CDR1 SNHLY and CDR2 FYNNEI. V lost 1 base and J 0 bases, leaving 18 bases between the germline ends. There are 18 residues in the CDR3. CDR3 nucleotides: TGTGCCAGCAGTGAAGGGCGGGACTGGAGGGTGATGAACACTGAAGCTTTCTTT. It yields the protein CASSEGRDWRVMNTEAFF.

Note on this clone: Given a much more abundant clone one base away, this may be a read error. Other nucleotide sequences from this sample produce the same CDR3. The chain couples TRBV5-1 to TRBJ1-1, with unresolved D. The CDR3 loop spans 14 amino acids. Germline lookup yields CDR1 SGHRS and CDR2 YFSETQ. The CDR3 sequence: CASSLNGEGTEAFF. The CDR3 nucleotides read TGCGCCAGCAGCCTGAACGGGGAGGGCACTGAAGCTTTTTTT.

In DNA form, the CDR3 reads TGTGCCAGCAGCGCCGGAGGAGCGGTAGGCACTGAAGCTTTCTTT. Its translation is CASSAGGAVGTEAFF. V is TRBV9 and J is TRBJ1-1; no definite D call. Germline assignment: CDR1 SGDLS and CDR2 YYNGEE. The CDR3 consists of 15 residues. V lost 3 bases, J lost 4 bases, and 16 bases lay in between.

The rearrangement joins TRBV5-1 to TRBJ2-1; the match to TRBD2 covers 11 bases. The junction had 5 bases not matched to a gene; V was cut back by 0 bases and J by 6 bases. From germline, CDR1 is SGHRS and CDR2 YFSETQ. The CDR3 is made up of 16 amino acids. CDR3 in amino acids: CASSLAIAGGANEQFF. The CDR3 bases are TGCGCCAGCAGCTTGGCGATAGCGGGGGGGGCCAATGAGCAGTTCTTC.

The chain recombines TRBV11-1 with TRBJ2-1; tentatively, D is TRBD1 (5 bases). The CDR3 totals 16 residues. Per germline, CDR1 SGHAT and CDR2 FQDESV (reference sequence). The germline V and J ends were trimmed by 8 bases and 5 bases, with 22 bases remaining between them. CDR3 in DNA: TGTGCCAGCGGACAACCCCGGGCGCTCGTTAACAATGAGCAGTTCTTC. Translating it yields CASGQPRALVNNEQFF.

This chain joins TRBV4-1 and TRBJ1-1; D not resolved. The CDR3 contains 15 residues. Trimming took 0 bases from V and 9 from J, leaving 17 bases between them. Germline-derived CDR1 and CDR2 are MGHRA and YSYEKL. CDR3 in amino acids: CASSQEGWRTAQAFF. The DNA for the CDR3 is TGCGCCAGCAGCCAAGAAGGGTGGAGGACGGCCCAAGCTTTCTTT.

The chain couples TRBV27 to TRBJ1-1; TRBD1 aligns across 7 bases. The V and J ends lost 5 bases and 4 bases, in that order; junction bases with no gene match: 7. Germline V gives CDR1 MNHEY, CDR2 SMNVEV (reference sequence). The CDR3 has 14 amino acids. The CDR3 is CASSPRQGGTEAFF. The CDR3 nucleotides are TGTGCCAGCAGTCCCAGACAGGGTGGCACTGAAGCTTTCTTT.

The CDR3: CATSPGQGDRPDTQYF. CDR3 coding DNA: TGTGCCACCAGTCCGGGACAGGGGGACCGTCCAGATACGCAGTATTTT. J is TRBJ2-3 and V is TRBV24-1; 11 bases are a match to TRBD1. The CDR3 extends over 16 amino acids. CDR1 is KGHDR and CDR2 is SFDVKD in the germline V gene. V was clipped by 6 bases and J by 4 bases; unmatched bases: 8.

This sequence joins TRBV18 and TRBJ1-2; D uncertain. The germline CDR1 and CDR2 sequences are KGHSH and LQKENI. V was trimmed by 1 base and J by 0 bases, leaving 12 bases between them. The CDR3 is 16 residues long. The CDR3 protein is CASSPQPAVPNYGYTF. Here the CDR3 DNA reads TGTGCCAGCTCACCACAGCCCGCCGTTCCTAACTATGGCTACACCTTC.

The chain is built from TRBV19 and TRBJ1-5, with D possibly being TRBD1 (5 bases). CDR1 and CDR2 from the germline V gene are LNHDA and SQIVND (reference sequence). This CDR3 has 14 residues. Between the trimmed V and J ends, which lost 5 bases and 4 bases, there was a span of 12 bases. Written as DNA, the CDR3 is TGTGCCAGTAGTTACCAGGGAGGAAATCAGCCCCAGCATTTT. This encodes CASSYQGGNQPQHF.

The J gene is TRBJ2-2, the V gene TRBV6-5, with D maybe TRBD1 (5 bases). Germline CDR1 and CDR2: MNHEY and SVGAGI. Trimming stripped 6 bases from V and 7 bases from J, with 12 bases between. This CDR3 has 13 residues. The chain's CDR3 is CASRSGMGGELFF. In DNA, the CDR3 is TGTGCCAGCAGGTCAGGGATGGGCGGGGAGCTGTTTTTT.

The chain is built from TRBV6-1 and TRBJ1-2; 7 nucleotides match TRBD1. The CDR3 contains 13 residues. V dropped 3 bases and J dropped 8; count of bases not matched to a gene: 6. Germline V gives CDR1 MNHNS, CDR2 SASEGT. In DNA, the CDR3 is TGTGCCAGCAGTGATAGACAGGGAGGCGGCTACACCTTC. It yields the protein CASSDRQGGGYTF.

This clone was picked up a small number of times. The chain combines TRBV19 with TRBJ1-4; D is uncertain. Looked up from germline, CDR1 is LNHDA and CDR2 is SQIVND (reference sequence). V was pared by 6 bases and J by 6 bases, with 14 bases between. This CDR3 comprises 14 residues. The CDR3 nucleotides are TGTGCCAGTAGCGGTTCGAGCGACTATGAAAAACTGTTTTTT. Translated, it gives CASSGSSDYEKLFF.

The V and J genes are TRBV5-1 and TRBJ2-7; no clear D. The CDR3 loop spans 15 amino acids. Trimming took off 4 bases at V and 2 bases at J, with 16 bases between the two ends. Per germline, CDR1 SGHRS and CDR2 YFSETQ. CDR3 DNA: TGCGCCAGCAGCCTATCGACAATAAGGCCCTACGAGCAGTACTTC. Translating it yields CASSLSTIRPYEQYF. Full variable domain (rest looked up from reference TRBV5-1 and TRBJ2-7): KAGVTQTPRYLIKTRGQQVTLSCSPISGHRSVSWYQQTPGQGLQFLFEYFSETQRNKGNFPGRFSGRQFSNSRSEMNVSTLELGDSALYLCASSLSTIRPYEQYFGPGTRLTVT.

V and J are TRBV5-8 and TRBJ1-3; TRBD1 agrees at 7 bases. The germline gives CDR1 SGHTS, CDR2 YDEGEE. The CDR3 spans 17 residues. With V trimmed by 4 bases and J by 0 bases, 10 bases remained unmatched. The DNA of the CDR3 is TGTGCCAGCAGCGCCGGGACAGCCCCAAGCTCTGGAAACACCATATATTTT. The encoded protein is CASSAGTAPSSGNTIYF.

The chain has TRBV2 and TRBJ2-5; 11 positions agree with TRBD2. The CDR3 contains 15 residues. Germline-derived CDR1 and CDR2 are SNHLY and FYNNEI. Trimming cost V 4 bases and J 3 bases; bases outside gene matches: 4. The CDR3 DNA sequence: TGTGCCAGCAGTGGGGCTAGCGGGGGGAAAGAGACCCAGTACTTC. Translation: CASSGASGGKETQYF.

The CDR3 loop reads CASGLGGQGSALHF. CDR3 DNA: TGTGCTAGTGGTTTGGGCGGACAGGGGAGCGCCCTCCACTTT. The chain combines TRBV12-5 with TRBJ1-6, with 9 positions matching TRBD1. From germline, CDR1 is LGHNT and CDR2 FRNRAP. This CDR3 region has 14 residues. Losses at the gene ends were 1 base for V and 14 bases for J; bases not matched to a gene: 6.

This clone was recorded only once. J is TRBJ2-2 and V is TRBV7-7; no clear D gene. CDR3 size: 14 residues. The V gene's germline CDR1 is SSHAT and CDR2 FNYEAQ (reference sequence). The ends were cut back, 5 bases at V and 1 base at J, with 8 bases in the middle. CDR3 sequence reads: CASSLYQNTGELFF. The CDR3 nucleotides are TGTGCCAGCAGCCTATACCAGAACACCGGGGAGCTGTTTTTT.